The clone carrying this T cell receptor (beta chain) was found many times. Antigen: not known. One end of the junction fails to match germline, which may point to a read error. These data originate in a study of metastatic and nonmetastatic thyroid tumors. The study, taken as a whole, reports: Significantly greater TCR beta diversity was reportedly found in malignant thyroid tumors than in benign nodules (in blood and tumor).

From the PCR reads, TCRdb re-called clones with MiXCR. The table includes more than 90,000 clones, approximately 12% detected once. Thyroid surgery had not been preceded by any treatment in any patient. Sequencing was carried out using blood. The receptor comes from a female donor with papillary thyroid cancer or a benign thyroid nodule (not recorded which). Some clones in this sample may be carry-over from other donors' samples.

CDR3 region: CATSDPDLAWSF. In DNA, the CDR3 is TGTGCCACCAGTGATCCCGATCTAGCTTGGTCCTTC. This chain connects TRBV24-1 to TRBJ1-2; D unclear. There are 12 residues in the CDR3. The germline CDR1 and CDR2 sequences are KGHDR and SFDVKD.